This T cell receptor beta chain appears in the sequencing data of a study of blood T cells in healthy people across ages. This clonotype was seen only a few times. The target antigen is unknown. A much larger clonotype is one base distant, so this may be a read error. The authors ran a second PCR of 7 to 11 cycles using a sample-barcoded 5' primer and a J-beta primer mix. In TCRdb, the 5' RACE reads were re-called with MiXCR into one record per CDR3 protein. The sample holds around 650,000 distinct CDR3 sequences, less than 40% seen once. Germline-derived CDR1 and CDR2 are ENHRY and SYGVKD. The CDR3 is made up of 13 amino acids. Study-level results: Significant beta diversity loss was already apparent by age 40, declining roughly linearly.

The receptor was derived from a woman older than 75 in good health. V is TRBV10-3 and J is TRBJ2-7; D possibly corresponds to TRBD1 (5 bases). The sample taken for sequencing was blood. The DNA for the CDR3 is TGTACCATCAGTGAAGGGCAGGGCTACGAGCAGTACTTC. Its protein product is CTISEGQGYEQYF.